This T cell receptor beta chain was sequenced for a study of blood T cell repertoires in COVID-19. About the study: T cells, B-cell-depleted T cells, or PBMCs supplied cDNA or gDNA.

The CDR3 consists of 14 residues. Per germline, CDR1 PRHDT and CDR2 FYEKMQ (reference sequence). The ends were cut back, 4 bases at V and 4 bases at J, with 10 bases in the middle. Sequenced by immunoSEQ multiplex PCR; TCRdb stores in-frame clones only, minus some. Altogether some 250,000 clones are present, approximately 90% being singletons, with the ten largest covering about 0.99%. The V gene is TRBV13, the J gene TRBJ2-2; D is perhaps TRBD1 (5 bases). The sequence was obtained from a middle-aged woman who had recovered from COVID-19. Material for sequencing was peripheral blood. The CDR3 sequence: CASSWRQPTGELFF. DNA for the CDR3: TGTGCCAGCAGCTGGAGACAGCCCACCGGGGAGCTGTTTTTT.